The 32 T cell receptor beta chains below come from one sample, sequenced in a study of blood T cell repertoires in COVID-19. The method was immunoSEQ multiplex PCR; TCRdb's version includes in-frame clones alone and lacks a portion of them. This table holds roughly 350,000 clones, roughly 86% found once. The sample comprised peripheral blood. These receptors came from a woman between 65 and 79 years old with COVID-19, enrolled during active disease.

To note about this clone: The same CDR3 is also encoded by other DNA sequences in this sample. In DNA, the CDR3 is TGTGCCAGCAGTTTAGGACAGGGCACTGAAGCTTTCTTT. Protein: CASSLGQGTEAFF. The chain employs TRBV12-3 or TRBV12-4 and TRBJ1-1; TRBD1 matches 7 bases. The CDR3 runs to 13 residues. Trimming took 1 base from V and 4 from J; bases not matched to a gene: 0.

This chain links TRBV19 with TRBJ1-2; D perhaps matches TRBD1 (6 bases). V was trimmed by 0 bases and J by 0 bases, leaving 14 bases between them. The germline V gene has CDR1 LNHDA and CDR2 SQIVND (reference sequence). There are 17 residues in the CDR3. CDR3 loop: CASSIEADSLPNYGYTF. CDR3 nucleotide sequence: TGTGCCAGTAGTATAGAGGCGGACAGCCTCCCTAACTATGGCTACACCTTC.

The chain couples TRBV7-3 to TRBJ2-1; D gene uncertain. Germline assignment: CDR1 SGHTA and CDR2 FQGTGA. The CDR3 extends over 13 amino acids. Trimming cost V 5 bases and J 5 bases, with 10 bases left between them. CDR3: CASSRQVDNEQFF. Here the CDR3 DNA reads TGTGCCAGCAGCCGGCAGGTCGACAATGAGCAGTTCTTC.

The rearrangement joins TRBV10-3 to TRBJ2-7; 9 bases are a match to TRBD2. The germline gives CDR1 ENHRY, CDR2 SYGVKD. The CDR3 has 13 residues. With 8 bases clipped from V and 5 bases from J, the junction kept 7 bases outside the gene matches. The CDR3 DNA is TGTGCCATCGCCGGCGGGAGGGAAAACGAGCAGTACTTC. This translates into CAIAGGRENEQYF.

This chain joins TRBV7-9 and TRBJ1-2; the match to TRBD1 covers 10 bases. Germline CDR1 reads SEHNR; CDR2 reads FQNEAQ (reference sequence). The ends lost 3 bases at V and 3 bases at J; junction bases unmatched: 4. This CDR3 region has 15 residues. The CDR3, as DNA: TGTGCCAGCAGCTTCGACGGGACAGGGGACTATGGCTACACCTTC. As protein: CASSFDGTGDYGYTF.

In its sample, this clone was seen once. The chain uses TRBV18 and TRBJ2-7; TRBD2 matches 8 bases. Trimming removed 4 bases from V and 2 bases from J; junction bases left unmatched: 7. In germline, CDR1 is KGHSH, CDR2 LQKENI. There are 15 residues in the CDR3. CDR3 region: CASSLSGGHTYEQYF. The CDR3 nucleotides read TGTGCCAGCTCACTGAGCGGGGGCCACACCTACGAGCAGTACTTC.

The genes are TRBV5-6 and TRBJ2-6; 13 nucleotides agree with TRBD2. Germline CDR1 is SGHDT and CDR2 is YYEEEE. J lost 0 bases, V lost 5 bases, and 5 bases had no gene match. The CDR3 runs to 18 residues. The CDR3 reads CASRYTSGGASGANVLTF. The CDR3 DNA reads as TGTGCCAGCAGATATACTAGCGGGGGGGCCTCTGGGGCCAACGTCCTGACTTTC.

This rearrangement joins TRBV29-1 to TRBJ2-7; 9 nucleotides align to TRBD1. Germline CDR1 is SQVTM and CDR2 is ANQGSEA. Trimming removed 6 bases from V and 6 bases from J; junction bases left unmatched: 9. The CDR3 sequence is 13 residues long. Here the CDR3 reads CSVGQGGGLEQYF. The CDR3 DNA reads as TGCAGCGTGGGACAGGGAGGGGGTCTCGAGCAGTACTTC.

The chain joins TRBV5-6 to TRBJ2-3; 8 nucleotides agree with TRBD2. CDR1 and CDR2 (germline): SGHDT, YYEEEE. The ends lost 0 bases at V and 1 base at J; junction bases unmatched: 7. The CDR3 spans 17 residues. The CDR3 region is CASSLDGGAWGTDTQYF. Here the CDR3 DNA reads TGTGCCAGCAGCTTGGACGGGGGGGCCTGGGGCACAGATACGCAGTATTTT.

CDR3 coding DNA: TGTGCCAGCGGACAAACCTATGGCTACACCTTC. Amino acids: CASGQTYGYTF. The gene calls are TRBV28 and TRBJ1-2; possible D gene TRBD1, 5 bases. The length of the CDR3 is 11 residues. V was pared by 8 bases and J by 4 bases, with 8 bases between. Germline-derived CDR1 and CDR2 are MDHEN and SYDVKM.

The chain has TRBV2 and TRBJ2-7; D is possibly TRBD1 (5 bases). The CDR3 has 14 residues. CDR1 is SNHLY and CDR2 is FYNNEI in the germline V gene. Trimming cost V 4 bases and J 1 base, with 11 bases left between them. Here the CDR3 DNA reads TGTGCCAGCAGTGTGCAAGGGGCTTCCTACGAGCAGTACTTC. This codes for CASSVQGASYEQYF. The full variable domain, its missing parts supplied by reference TRBV2 and TRBJ2-7, is EPEVTQTPSHQVTQMGQEVILRCVPISNHLYFYWYRQILGQKVEFLVSFYNNEISEKSEIFDDQFSVERPDGSNFTLKIRSTKLEDSAMYFCASSVQGASYEQYFGPGTRLTVT.

V usage is TRBV28 and J usage is TRBJ2-7, with 10 nucleotides matching TRBD2. CDR1 is MDHEN and CDR2 is SYDVKM in the germline V gene. The CDR3 has 15 amino acids. V lost 3 bases and J lost 4; bases outside the gene matches: 6. The CDR3 nucleotides read TGTGCCAGCAGTTTTAGCGGGGGGCCGTTATACGAGCAGTACTTC. Translated: CASSFSGGPLYEQYF.

The V gene is TRBV24-1, the J gene TRBJ2-3; the match to TRBD1 covers 9 bases. Per germline, CDR1 KGHDR and CDR2 SFDVKD. Losses at the gene ends were 9 bases for V and 3 bases for J; bases not matched to a gene: 0. The CDR3 contains 12 residues. The DNA for the CDR3 is TGTGCCACCGGGACAGGGACAGATACGCAGTATTTT. Translating gives CATGTGTDTQYF.

The V gene is TRBV2, the J gene TRBJ2-1; 8 bases map to TRBD2. V trimming: 2 bases; J trimming: 4 bases; junction bases outside the gene matches: 10. The CDR3 is made up of 17 amino acids. Germline V gene sequence: CDR1 SNHLY, CDR2 FYNNEI. The CDR3 region has the DNA TGTGCCAGCAGTGAATACCCCGGGGGGGGCCCTTACAATGAGCAGTTCTTC. Amino acids: CASSEYPGGGPYNEQFF. Supplemented by reference TRBV2 and TRBJ2-1, the full variable domain reads EPEVTQTPSHQVTQMGQEVILRCVPISNHLYFYWYRQILGQKVEFLVSFYNNEISEKSEIFDDQFSVERPDGSNFTLKIRSTKLEDSAMYFCASSEYPGGGPYNEQFFGPGTRLTVL.

In nucleotides, the CDR3 is TGCAGCGCCTCGAACAATTATGGCTACACCTTC. This encodes CSASNNYGYTF. The chain couples TRBV29-1 to TRBJ1-2; no reliable D call. V was trimmed by 7 bases and J by 5 bases, leaving 11 bases between them. The CDR3 sequence is 11 residues long. In germline, CDR1 is SQVTM, CDR2 ANQGSEA.

This rearrangement joins TRBV9 to TRBJ2-5; 10 positions agree with TRBD2. This CDR3 comprises 16 residues. The V gene end was trimmed by 2 bases and the J gene end by 2 bases; junction bases not matched to a gene: 6. Germline values: CDR1 SGDLS, CDR2 YYNGEE. The CDR3 nucleotides are TGTGCCAGCAGCGTGGAGGGTAGCGGGAGGCAAGAGACCCAGTACTTC. Protein: CASSVEGSGRQETQYF. Combining the CDR3 with reference TRBV9 and TRBJ2-5 gives the whole variable domain DSGVTQTPKHLITATGQRVTLRCSPRSGDLSVYWYQQSLDQGLQFLIQYYNGEERAKGNILERFSAQQFPDLHSELNLSSLELGDSALYFCASSVEGSGRQETQYFGPGTRLLVL.

The genes are TRBV5-4 and TRBJ1-2; 11 nucleotides align to TRBD1. The CDR3 extends over 17 amino acids. Trimming cost V 2 bases and J 1 base; bases outside gene matches: 7. Germline loops: CDR1 SGHNT, CDR2 YYREEE (reference sequence). The DNA of the CDR3 is TGTGCCAGCAGCTTCCGGACAGGGGGCGAGAATAACTATGGCTACACCTTC. This gives the protein CASSFRTGGENNYGYTF.

A remark on this clone: At one end, the junction sequence differs from germline, possibly due to a read error. The rearrangement joins TRBV20-1 to TRBJ1-5; perhaps TRBD1 as D (5 bases). Germline V gene lookup returns CDR1 DFQATT and CDR2 SNEGSKA (reference sequence). CDR3 size: 13 residues. The CDR3: CSASWEGSQSQHF. CDR3 sequence (DNA): TGCAGTGCTAGTTGGGAGGGGAGTCAGTCCCAGCATTTT.

The rearrangement joins TRBV11-3 to TRBJ2-7, with 7 bases identical to TRBD1. V lost 1 base and J lost 0; bases outside the gene matches: 6. Germline V gene sequence: CDR1 SGHNT, CDR2 YENEEA. This CDR3 spans 16 amino acids. This CDR3 is CASSLGTAGGSYEQYF. In nucleotides, the CDR3 is TGTGCCAGCAGCTTAGGTACGGCAGGGGGCTCCTACGAGCAGTACTTC.

The chain has TRBV5-6 and TRBJ1-1, with D possibly matching TRBD1 (5 bases). The CDR3 totals 15 residues. V lost 0 bases to trimming and J lost 1 base, with 10 bases between them. The germline V gene encodes CDR1 SGHDT and CDR2 YYEEEE. This CDR3 is CASSLARQGNTEAFF. The DNA of the CDR3 is TGTGCCAGCAGCTTGGCCCGGCAGGGGAACACTGAAGCTTTCTTT.

The chain couples TRBV27 to TRBJ2-7; TRBD1 agrees at 11 bases. The V segment lost 7 bases and the J segment 6 bases; nucleotides outside the gene matches: 5. CDR1 is MNHEY, CDR2 SMNVEV, per germline (reference sequence). The CDR3 runs to 13 residues. CDR3 nucleotide sequence: TGTGCCAGCACCTGGGGGACAGGGGGCGAGCAGTACTTC. Protein sequence: CASTWGTGGEQYF.

The chain employs TRBV7-9 and TRBJ2-7; possible D gene TRBD1, 6 bases. The V and J ends lost 1 base and 6 bases respectively, with 7 bases between them. This CDR3 region has 12 residues. In germline, CDR1 is SEHNR, CDR2 FQNEAQ (reference sequence). The DNA of the CDR3 is TGTGCCAGCAGCTTAGAGGACAGCGAGCAGTACTTC. Its translation is CASSLEDSEQYF.

This chain connects TRBV7-3 to TRBJ2-5, with TRBD1 matching 8 bases. The CDR3 extends over 16 amino acids. Germline trimming cut 1 base from V and 2 bases from J; bases unmatched to any gene: 6. Germline V gives CDR1 SGHTA, CDR2 FQGTGA. The CDR3 sequence is CASSLIPGQGQETQYF. CDR3 bases: TGTGCCAGCAGCTTAATACCAGGACAGGGACAAGAGACCCAGTACTTC. Full variable domain (remainder filled in from reference TRBV7-3 and TRBJ2-5): GAGVSQTPSNKVTEKGKYVELRCDPISGHTALYWYRQSLGQGPEFLIYFQGTGAADDSGLPNDRFFAVRPEGSVSTLKIQRTERGDSAVYLCASSLIPGQGQETQYFGPGTRLLVL.

This chain joins TRBV29-1 and TRBJ1-3; a weak D match, TRBD1 (6 bases). The V and J ends lost 4 bases and 0 bases respectively, with 10 bases between them. The CDR3 contains 14 residues. Germline V gene sequence: CDR1 SQVTM, CDR2 ANQGSEA. CDR3 in amino acids: CSVVGGFSGNTIYF. The CDR3 region has the DNA TGCAGCGTTGTAGGGGGATTCTCTGGAAACACCATATATTTT.

The rearrangement joins TRBV7-2 to TRBJ2-7; 7 nucleotides match TRBD2. This CDR3 is 15 amino acids long. CDR1 SGHTA and CDR2 FQGNSA come from the germline V gene. V trimming: 2 bases; J trimming: 3 bases; junction bases outside the gene matches: 7. The chain's CDR3 is CASSLRGGDVYEQYF. The CDR3 nucleotides are TGTGCCAGCAGCTTAAGGGGAGGGGACGTCTACGAGCAGTACTTC.

This clone was detected only a few times. The chain links TRBV6-6 to TRBJ2-7, with no clear D. This CDR3 spans 13 amino acids. V was shortened by 2 bases and J by 3 bases, with 8 bases between the two germline ends. CDR1 and CDR2 (germline): MNHNY, SVGAGI (reference sequence). CDR3 sequence: CASSYLTNYEQYF. In nucleotides, the CDR3 is TGTGCCAGCAGTTACCTAACTAACTACGAGCAGTACTTC.

About this clone: Additional DNA sequences in this sample encode the identical CDR3. The chain has TRBV28 and TRBJ1-2; D gene unclear. Between the trimmed V and J ends, which lost 2 bases and 4 bases, there was a span of 8 bases. The CDR3 covers 13 residues. From germline, CDR1 is MDHEN and CDR2 SYDVKM. The CDR3 protein is CASSLAGSYGYTF. CDR3 nucleotides: TGTGCCAGCAGTTTAGCGGGGTCCTATGGCTACACCTTC.

The chain combines TRBV28 with TRBJ1-6; the D gene is possibly TRBD1 (6 bases). The ends were cut back, 10 bases at V and 0 bases at J, with 16 bases in the middle. Germline values: CDR1 MDHEN, CDR2 SYDVKM. The CDR3 spans 16 residues. The CDR3 region is CATLGGHYSYNSPLHF. The CDR3, as DNA: TGTGCCACCCTAGGGGGTCATTACTCCTATAATTCACCCCTCCACTTT.

CDR3 DNA: TGTGCCATCAGCCGAGGGAGGGACAGGGCAGACTATGGCTACACCTTC. Translated, it gives CAISRGRDRADYGYTF. This chain joins TRBV10-3 and TRBJ1-2, with 9 bases identical to TRBD1. CDR1 and CDR2 (germline): ENHRY, SYGVKD. The CDR3 contains 16 residues. With V trimmed by 6 bases and J by 3 bases, 11 bases remained unmatched.

V usage is TRBV28 and J usage is TRBJ1-1; tentatively, D is TRBD1 (6 bases). V was pared by 5 bases and J by 0 bases, with 13 bases between. There are 15 residues in the CDR3. Germline CDR1 and CDR2: MDHEN and SYDVKM. The CDR3 region is CASSNRVTMNTEAFF. In nucleotides, the CDR3 is TGTGCCAGCAGTAACAGGGTCACTATGAACACTGAAGCTTTCTTT.

V and J are TRBV30 and TRBJ2-7, with TRBD1 identical over 9 bases. Germline loops: CDR1 GTSNPN, CDR2 SVGIG (reference sequence). Trimming took 5 bases from V and 2 from J; bases not matched to a gene: 7. The CDR3 has 14 amino acids. CDR3 region: CAWGPGQGTYEQYF. Here the CDR3 DNA reads TGTGCCTGGGGGCCGGGACAGGGAACCTACGAGCAGTACTTC.

A remark on this clone: At one end, the junction sequence differs from germline, possibly due to a read error. The rearrangement joins TRBV30 to TRBJ1-6, with D unclear. From germline, CDR1 is GTSNPN and CDR2 SVGIG (reference sequence). This CDR3 has 12 residues. CDR3 amino acids: CAWSSPYSPLHF. In DNA, the CDR3 is TGTGCCTGGAGTTCCCCGTATTCGCCCCTCCACTTT.